Listed below are T cell receptor beta chains from one sample, sequenced in a study of T cell repertoires in cytomegalovirus infection. TCRdb redid the calling of the reads with MiXCR, one entry per CDR3 protein. The sample holds roughly 500,000 distinct CDR3 sequences, roughly a third seen once. Their recognized antigens are unknown. Sequencing was performed on cultured PBMCs, taken from culture after CMV antigen stimulation. The receptors stem from a human donor in good health (CMV status not recorded). Some clones in this sample may be carry-over from other donors' samples. The CDR3 runs from the conserved cysteine through the conserved F or W. Clone size is not always given. Where it is, it says once, few, many or a class for expanded clones.

clone_size v_call cdr3_aa
- TRBV5-4 CASSLRQGHNEQFF
few TRBV10-3 CAISELTAAEAFF
- TRBV6-5 CASSGRITYEQYF
- TRBV20-1 CSAVRRLAGGNEQFF
few TRBV5-1 CASRLHGGEGNIQYF
few TRBV4-1 CASSNGAPKAEQFF
- TRBV28 CASSGTLSGYTF
- TRBV5-4 CASSSDAGTGGVDTEAFF
- TRBV12-3/TRBV12-4 CASTPQGGNIQYF
- TRBV6-1 CASSEAGLKSNSHTF
few TRBV6-6 CASNEGQGNQPQHF
- TRBV11-2 CASSLPRGGGPDTQYF
- TRBV20-1 CSARGERNNEQFF
- TRBV12-3/TRBV12-4 CASSAGTGAGETQYF
once TRBV10-3 CAIGGFAEAFF
- TRBV2 CASSAQGAGNTGELFF
many TRBV7-2 CASSREIAGEKGQFF
- TRBV6-5 CASRSYGQMNTEAFF
many TRBV4-1 CASSLGVGNTEAFF
few TRBV4-3 CASSQEASGNTDTQYF
- TRBV7-9 CASSVGLAEYNEQFF
many TRBV7-2 CASRRAGGQNQPQHF
few TRBV19 CASISKTRNTEAFF
- TRBV28 CASSLNLAGVDSGANVLTF
- TRBV19 CASSIEPQGNIQYF
- TRBV28 CASGRPTLNTEAFF
- TRBV11-2 CASRLPGGPTDTQYF
- TRBV6-2/TRBV6-3 CASKTRRGREETQYF
- TRBV12-3/TRBV12-4 CASSGLARYNEQFF
few TRBV7-2 CASSLETLISASTDTQYF
once TRBV19 CASSMTAGSTDTQYF
- TRBV11-3 CASSTGLMNTEAFF
- TRBV29-1 CSVEKGRNEQFF
- TRBV5-1 CASSLERGNTEAFF
- TRBV5-1 CASSLVVGLMNTEAFF
few TRBV4-3 CASSHTGNYSPLHF
- TRBV28 CASKGTGGNQPQHF
- TRBV6-2/TRBV6-3 CASRSPGGEQFF
- TRBV24-1 CATRGGKSSYNEQFF
few TRBV7-2 CASTPRSLNTEAFF
- TRBV10-3 CAISGGGALDEQYF
- TRBV27 CASSQLGARTGELFF
- TRBV19 CASSNAGYAEAFF
- TRBV5-4 CASSLDSYRNSPLHF
- TRBV29-1 CSGRTAWSYEQYF
- TRBV7-2 CASSWTYQETQYF
few TRBV12-3/TRBV12-4 CASSFVVSGANVLTF
- TRBV15 CATSYPGTGVGETQYF
- TRBV7-2 CASSQFQDRDSDTQYF
- TRBV20-1 CSASGPVETQYF
- TRBV7-2 CASSLEFGGRAGELFF
few TRBV24-1 CATSGQANTEAFF
- TRBV11-1 CASSPFSGSSYEQYF
few TRBV27 CASRESSGANVLTF
- TRBV20-1 CSARSGSQFYNEQFF
few TRBV11-2 CASSESRASYGYTF
few TRBV4-3 CASSPLERESYNEQFF
- TRBV12-3/TRBV12-4 CASSLRRGQIPLHF
- TRBV29-1 CSVHSPGRADEQFF
- TRBV25-1 CASSSQYGGGGYTF